This record looks at one T cell receptor (beta chain) sequence and its context. Its binding antigen is unknown. Base qualities are missing; no much larger clone stands one base away. Libraries were prepared through the immunoSEQ multiplex PCR assay. The authors' pipeline ran thus. A statistical classification framework was built for diagnosing cytomegalovirus status from the catalog of TCR beta chain sequences. Held by TCRdb, this immuneACCESS table contains in-frame sequences only and omits some clones. Under half of the omission traces to an unresolved V gene where checked; the cause of the rest is unknown. V, J and clone size are those of that table, while D and trimming were read from the DNA. The table for this sample lists about 200,000 clones; 84% of them were counted only once. The ten biggest clones cover over 10% of the sample. Taken from cysteine to phenylalanine, the CDR3 has 14 residues. Of all the DNA, just the CDR3 is kept, 42 bases in frame from base 1. A distance of 14 bases separates the germline ends of V and J, which lose 8 bases and 0 bases respectively. CDR1 and CDR2 (KGHSH, LQKENI) derive from the germline V gene.

Donors formed part of the validation cohort, which comprised 120 subjects and was distinct from the first cohort of several hundred subjects. This record belongs to a study of cytomegalovirus exposure and HLA in healthy donors (dated by TCRdb to about 2017). For the wider study: According to a later analysis, the 120 or so validation repertoires were produced on the same platform as the approximately 610 repertoires of the first cohort. The study aimed to test whether cataloging public T cell receptors could reveal signatures of past pathogen exposure. High-throughput TCR immunosequencing, statistical association of individual TCRs with disease status, and machine learning were combined to predict cytomegalovirus infection status. Along with the 666-subject first cohort, a separate validation cohort of over a hundred different subjects was used. Points the paper makes about the study in general: Three of the identified cytomegalovirus-associated TCR beta chains were confirmed in vitro to be specific for cytomegalovirus antigens. The validation cohort had no HLA typing available for a later analysis, so co-occurrence within that cohort was assessed over all 120 or so repertoires. The study listed approximately 150 TCR beta chains as associated with cytomegalovirus. The classifier was reported to diagnose cytomegalovirus status with high specificity and sensitivity in both the original and validation cohorts. The authors suggested that the approach could potentially be generalized to other disease states and immunological phenotypes. Most TCR sequences were seen in very few donors, while some public TCRs were found in many individuals. A later analysis found that TCRs clustered in the first cohort also tended to co-occur in the roughly 120 validation repertoires, with just under 95% of cluster scores above 0.

Specimen: PBMCs. The chain joins TRBV18 to TRBJ2-7; matching of 5 bases hints at TRBD1 as the D gene. The source is a woman aged 25 to 45 in good health and CMV-seropositive. The sequenced DNA is TGTGCCAGCGCTCAGGGATCTCACTCCTACGAGCAGTACTTC. This codes for CASAQGSHSYEQYF. The CDR3, completed at both ends by the reference TRBV18 and TRBJ2-7 genes, gives the full variable domain NAGVMQNPRHLVRRRGQEARLRCSPMKGHSHVYWYRQLPEEGLKFMVYLQKENIIDESGMPKERFSAEFPKEGPSILRIQQVVRGDSAAYFCASAQGSHSYEQYFGPGTRLTVT.